This TCR beta chain was recorded in a study of patients and donors after allogeneic stem cell transplantation (dated by TCRdb to the early 2020s). The protocol used for the library was RT-PCR. This sample was sequenced with a NextSeq 550. TCRdb handled the public reads itself, with Q25 trimming in fastp and clone calling in MiXCR, and kept productive beta chains. Each entry merges the rows of one CDR3 protein and shows their most common DNA and genes. This sample holds about 410,000 distinct CDR3 sequences; roughly 17% were observed only once. Of the sample, 6% to 8% falls within the top ten clones. This clonotype was picked up many times. The specificity of this receptor is unknown. Base qualities are missing; no much larger clone stands one base away. There are 14 amino acids in the CDR3, from cysteine to phenylalanine inclusive. Only CDR3 DNA remains: 42 bases, in frame from the first base. V was cut back by 3 bases and J by 0 bases, leaving a gap of 8 bases between them. Reading the germline V gene gives CDR1 ENHRY and CDR2 SYGVKD.

This receptor was identified in a human donor who was either an allogeneic HSCT recipient or a stem cell or donor lymphocyte infusion donor (not recorded which). It is not recorded whose cells these are; they may come from a transplant donor. The material sequenced was blood, either unsorted or a sorted T cell fraction (not recorded which). The chain couples TRBV10-3 to TRBJ2-5, with TRBD1 perhaps the D gene, on 6 matching bases. The CDR3 region: CAISEQGDQETQYF. The DNA is as follows: TGTGCCATCAGTGAACAGGGCGACCAAGAGACCCAGTACTTC.